This TCR beta chain is from a study of CD39 and CD103 CD8 tumor-infiltrating T cells (dated by TCRdb to the late 2010s). The study in broad terms: An HPV-positive HNSCC, an HPV-negative HNSCC, an ovarian cancer and a melanoma patient were represented in the repertoire comparisons shown. Repertoires of CD8 TIL subsets defined by CD103 and CD39 were compared with peripheral memory CD8 T cells by TCRbeta CDR3 deep sequencing.

The investigation overall reported the following: Compared with DN and SP CD8 TILs and with blood memory CD8 T cells, DP CD8 TILs appeared more oligoclonal, with the top 30 clonotypes covering roughly 50-90%. Clonotypes from DN TILs largely overlapped with peripheral memory CD8 repertoires, while clonotypes from DP TILs were only rarely found in blood or uninvolved lymph node.

The germline V gene gives CDR1 as KGHSH and CDR2 as LQKENI. There are 15 amino acids in the CDR3, from cysteine to phenylalanine inclusive. Solely the CDR3 DNA is kept, with 45 bases framed from the first base. Between the V and J ends, shortened by 6 bases and 2 bases respectively, the junction contains 11 bases. At the time of sample collection the patients were not on therapy, although prior treatments varied from chemotherapy, radiotherapy, surgery and immunotherapy to no treatment. After thawing, cells were enriched for T lymphocytes using a negative-selection kit, with EpCAM beads added for tumor-infiltrating lymphocytes. Memory CD8 T cells were sorted using a CD8+CD4-CD45RA- gate, without regard to whether the cells expressed CCR7. Before analysis, peripheral blood mononuclear cells were isolated on a Ficoll-Paque PLUS gradient and cryopreserved. Populations were sorted on a FACSAria II to around 99% purity, and cell pellets were frozen without culture for TCR sequencing.

For each subset, between about 9,000 and 100,000 sorted cells were used for genomic DNA extraction with the DNeasy Blood and Tissue Kit. The TCRbeta V-J or V-D-J regions were sequenced and mapped through the immunoSEQ service, and coverage above 10x per sample was achieved. Concerning the study's data processing: The analysis included only productive rearrangements exported from the immunoSEQ Analyzer platform, and clonality was assessed using the 500 most abundant clones. The Morisita-Horn similarity index and the Jaccard index were used to quantify the overlap in repertoires between populations. In 5 to 7 cancer patients, Morisita-Horn similarity was measured between the TCR repertoires of CD8 T-cell subsets. What TCRdb holds here is the immuneACCESS table cut down to in-frame rearrangements. Part of the clones is not present; checked against another copy, under half of the missing clones reflect an unresolved V gene, and the others are unexplained. The V and J calls and the clone size are those of that table, but D and trimming were determined from the DNA. Within this sample are about 15,000 clones, with 90% to 95% of them counted one time only. The leading ten clones occupy about 4.5% of the sample.

With respect to this clone: Its antigen target is currently unknown. No much larger clonotype is one base removed from it; base qualities were not supplied.

Sequencing was carried out using CD8+ T cells sorted from blood. The intended sense of this specimen's cell subset or site label: total memory CD8 T cells (CD45RA-CCR7+/-) from blood or uninvolved lymph node. The sequence was collected from a human donor with head and neck squamous cell carcinoma. The V and J genes are TRBV18 and TRBJ2-6; TRBD2 is perhaps the D gene, given 6 matching bases. The CDR3 reads as follows: CASSPGGAGANVLTF. Here is the DNA: TGTGCCAGCTCCCCCGGGGGTGCTGGGGCCAACGTCCTGACTTTC.